This entry describes one TCR beta chain. Its matching antigen is unknown. This sample is part of a study of cytomegalovirus exposure and HLA in healthy donors. Overall study results and limits: Generally TCR sequences proved uncommon, though certain public TCRs appeared in numerous donors. In the 120 validation repertoires, a later analysis found that first-cohort TCR clusters tended to co-occur.

The method was immunoSEQ multiplex PCR; TCRdb's version includes in-frame clones alone and lacks a portion of them. The repertoire consists of about 250,000 clones, with about 90% occurring once and the leading ten covering around 13%. Separation from the approximately 670-subject first cohort characterized the roughly 130-subject validation cohort, to which the donors belonged. The source is a man younger than 35 in good health and CMV-seropositive. Material: PBMCs.

CDR3 residues: CASVGQETEAFF. CDR3 DNA sequence: TGTGCCAGCGTCGGACAGGAGACTGAAGCTTTCTTT. The gene calls are TRBV27 and TRBJ1-1; 7 bases agree with TRBD1. The CDR3 sequence is 12 residues long. J gave up 5 bases and V 8 bases, and 5 bases lay outside the gene matches. In germline, CDR1 is MNHEY, CDR2 SMNVEV (reference sequence).